This T cell receptor beta chain stems from a study of OX40 agonist ivuxolimab in advanced cancers. In the case of this clone: What it binds is unknown.

Using immunoSEQ multiplex PCR, the repertoire was profiled, and TCRdb retains in-frame clones only, with some absent. The sample consists of approximately 17,000 clones, over 75% of them appearing once. The germline V gene has CDR1 MDHEN and CDR2 SYDVKM. The CDR3 contains 14 residues. The V end lost 3 bases, the J end lost 3 bases, and 6 bases lay between the germline ends. Study outcomes and limitations: Among T cells, CD8+ cells averaged more expanded clones than CD4+ cells.

The sequence was obtained from an adult with an advanced solid tumor such as melanoma, head and neck, liver or kidney cancer. The input for sequencing was CD4+ or CD8+ T cells sorted from blood, taken in a trial of the OX40 agonist ivuxolimab. The chain couples TRBV28 to TRBJ1-6; no clear D gene. CDR3 coding DNA: TGTGCCAGCAGTTTCAGCAGCTATAATTCACCCCTCCACTTT. Residues: CASSFSSYNSPLHF.